This note documents a single T cell receptor (beta chain) sequence. This specimen comes from a study of blood T cell repertoires in COVID-19. Profiling relied on immunoSEQ multiplex PCR, and the TCRdb table lists in-frame clones only, not all of them. The table records about 200,000 clones, over 85% of them present only once. From germline, CDR1 is LNHDA and CDR2 SQIVND (reference sequence). Trimming pared 3 bases from V and 1 base from J, leaving 3 bases between. CDR3 length equals 12 residues. This chain connects TRBV19 to TRBJ1-1; D uncertain. This TCR derives from a woman in her twenties or thirties with acute COVID-19. Input material: PBMCs or T cells enriched from blood (not recorded which). The CDR3 reads CASSIQNTEAFF. CDR3 DNA sequence: TGTGCCAGTAGTATTCAGAACACTGAAGCTTTCTTT.